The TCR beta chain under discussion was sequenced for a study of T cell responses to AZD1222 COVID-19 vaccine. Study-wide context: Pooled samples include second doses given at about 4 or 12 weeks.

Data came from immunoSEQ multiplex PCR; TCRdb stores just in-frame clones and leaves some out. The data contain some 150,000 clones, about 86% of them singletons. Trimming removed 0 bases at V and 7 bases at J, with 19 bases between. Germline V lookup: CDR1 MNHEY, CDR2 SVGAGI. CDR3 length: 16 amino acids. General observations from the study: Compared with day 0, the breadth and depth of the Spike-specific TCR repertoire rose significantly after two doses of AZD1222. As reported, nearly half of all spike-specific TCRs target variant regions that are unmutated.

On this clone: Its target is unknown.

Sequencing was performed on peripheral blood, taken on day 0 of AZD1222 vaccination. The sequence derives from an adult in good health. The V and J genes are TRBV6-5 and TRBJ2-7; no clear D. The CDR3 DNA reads TGTGCCAGCAGTTACTCATCAGCCAGCTTCGGAGAAGAGCAGTACTTC. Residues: CASSYSSASFGEEQYF.